These 22 T cell receptor beta chains came from one sample sequenced in a study of T cell changes during pregnancy in multiple sclerosis. Measured with immunoSEQ multiplex PCR; TCRdb has only the in-frame clones, and not every one. The data hold 10,000 or so clones, with 65% to 85% observed a single time. Here the sequenced sample was CD8+ T cells from peripheral blood mononuclear cells, taken in the third trimester of pregnancy. The source of these receptors is a female donor in good health, enrolled as a control in a pregnancy study.

This rearrangement joins TRBV4-1 to TRBJ2-2, with 15 bases identical to TRBD2. CDR3 length: 16 amino acids. CDR1 MGHRA and CDR2 YSYEKL come from the germline V gene. After removal of 10 bases from V and 2 bases from J, the junction contained 5 bases not matched to a gene. The CDR3 loop is CATGLAGGLNTGELFF. CDR3 nucleotides: TGCGCCACGGGACTAGCGGGGGGACTAAACACCGGGGAGCTGTTTTTT.

This clone turned up a few times. V usage is TRBV6-4 and J usage is TRBJ2-3; 10 bases agree with TRBD2. The CDR3 runs 15 residues. V lost 3 bases, J lost 1 base, and 1 base stayed unmatched. Looked up from germline, CDR1 is MRHNA and CDR2 is SNTAGT. The CDR3 DNA reads as TGTGCCAGCAGTGATCTAGCGGGGGGCACAGATACGCAGTATTTT. Its protein is CASSDLAGGTDTQYF.

The rearrangement joins TRBV5-5 to TRBJ2-2; a weak D match, TRBD2 (5 bases). Looked up from germline, CDR1 is SGHKS and CDR2 is YYEKEE (reference sequence). V lost 4 bases to trimming and J lost 1 base, with 11 bases between them. The CDR3 spans 15 residues. The CDR3 DNA reads as TGTGCCAGCAGCCCATCGGACTTGAACACCGGGGAGCTGTTTTTT. This gives the protein CASSPSDLNTGELFF.

The chain recombines TRBV4-3 with TRBJ2-1; maybe TRBD2 (7 bases). Trimming stripped 2 bases from V and 10 bases from J, with 15 bases between. This CDR3 has 14 residues. Per the germline V gene, CDR1 is LGHNA and CDR2 is YSLEER. The CDR3 loop reads CASSQPGGADEQFF. The CDR3 DNA reads as TGCGCCAGCAGCCAACCTGGGGGGGCGGACGAGCAGTTCTTC.

The rearrangement joins TRBV4-3 to TRBJ1-4, with D possibly being TRBD1 (5 bases). The germline V gene has CDR1 LGHNA and CDR2 YSLEER. V gave up 0 bases and J gave up 8 bases, with 7 bases separating them. The CDR3 is 13 residues long. As DNA, the CDR3 is TGCGCCAGCAGCCAAGACGCAGGGGAAAAACTGTTTTTT. This encodes CASSQDAGEKLFF.

This clone appeared once. The chain joins TRBV10-2 to TRBJ1-1; possible D gene TRBD1, 5 bases. Germline V CDR1 and CDR2: WSHSY, SAAADI. V was pared by 8 bases and J by 5 bases, with 15 bases between. CDR3 length equals 13 residues. CDR3 nucleotides: TGCGCCAGCCGCTTGGGGCTGGAAACTGAAGCTTTCTTT. Translating it yields CASRLGLETEAFF.

The genes are TRBV28 and TRBJ2-2; 10 bases align to TRBD1. The J segment lost 3 bases and the V segment lost 10 bases, leaving 8 bases of the junction unmatched. The CDR3 totals 15 residues. The V gene's germline CDR1 is MDHEN and CDR2 SYDVKM. The CDR3 nucleotides read TGTGCCACCAGGGGAGGGACAGGGGACACCGGGGAGCTGTTTTTT. Translation: CATRGGTGDTGELFF.

The genes are TRBV5-6 and TRBJ2-7; weak D call: TRBD2 (6 bases). CDR1 SGHDT and CDR2 YYEEEE come from the germline V gene. The CDR3 spans 13 residues. V dropped 4 bases and J dropped 6 bases, with 14 bases sitting between them. The CDR3 protein is CASSPGAGREQYF. For the CDR3, the DNA is TGTGCCAGCAGCCCGGGCGCGGGGCGCGAGCAGTACTTC.

V gene TRBV6-5 combines with J gene TRBJ2-5, with 8 bases that match TRBD1. With 3 bases clipped from V and 5 bases from J, the junction kept 11 bases outside the gene matches. The CDR3 is 16 residues long. Germline CDR1 MNHEY, CDR2 SVGAGI. The CDR3 is CASSYKAGGVEETQYF. The CDR3 bases are TGTGCCAGCAGTTATAAGGCAGGGGGCGTGGAGGAGACCCAGTACTTC.

The rearrangement links TRBV28 to TRBJ1-2; possible D gene TRBD1, 5 bases. Germline CDR1 and CDR2: MDHEN and SYDVKM. This CDR3 has 19 amino acids. V was clipped by 6 bases and J by 0 bases, with 26 bases between them. The CDR3 coding sequence is TGTGCCAGCAGCACTAAACTGACAGACCCTGTCTTGACTAACTATGGCTACACCTTC. This encodes CASSTKLTDPVLTNYGYTF.

By share, this clone counts as medium-sized. This chain uses TRBV7-9 with TRBJ1-2; 7 bases line up with TRBD1. The CDR3 runs to 15 residues. V lost 4 bases and J lost 0; bases outside the gene matches: 5. Per the germline V gene, CDR1 is SEHNR and CDR2 is FQNEAQ (reference sequence). The chain's CDR3 is CASSSGTVANYGYTF. The CDR3 DNA is TGTGCCAGCAGCTCGGGGACAGTAGCTAACTATGGCTACACCTTC.

This clone was seen a single time. The genes are TRBV10-2 and TRBJ1-5; TRBD1 agrees at 7 bases. The ends lost 3 bases at V and 6 bases at J; junction bases unmatched: 8. The germline V gene has CDR1 WSHSY and CDR2 SAAADI. This CDR3 contains 15 residues. This chain's CDR3 is CASSDSGTAFQPQHF. The CDR3 nucleotides are TGCGCCAGCAGTGACTCCGGGACAGCTTTTCAGCCCCAGCATTTT.

The rearrangement joins TRBV10-1 to TRBJ2-3; 14 bases map to TRBD2. Per germline, CDR1 WNHNN and CDR2 SYGVQD (reference sequence). CDR3 size: 17 residues. Losses at the gene ends were 6 bases for V and 5 bases for J; bases not matched to a gene: 10. The CDR3 protein is CASSDPGTSGSKDTQYF. The CDR3 DNA reads as TGCGCCAGCAGCGATCCTGGGACTAGCGGGAGTAAAGATACGCAGTATTTT.

The chain uses TRBV7-9 and TRBJ2-7; 12 bases agree with TRBD2. V was pared by 5 bases and J by 3 bases, with 14 bases of the junction left unmatched. This CDR3 is 18 amino acids long. Germline CDR1 SEHNR, CDR2 FQNEAQ (reference sequence). CDR3 nucleotides: TGTGCCAGCAGCCCCGGGATTCGTACTAGCGGGAGGCTCTACGAGCAGTACTTC. Residues: CASSPGIRTSGRLYEQYF. The variable domain in full, completed from reference TRBV7-9 and TRBJ2-7, reads DTGVSQNPRHKITKRGQNVTFRCDPISEHNRLYWYRQTLGQGPEFLTYFQNEAQLEKSRLLSDRFSAERPKGSFSTLEIQRTEQGDSAMYLCASSPGIRTSGRLYEQYFGPGTRLTVT.

This chain uses TRBV4-2 with TRBJ2-2; 7 bases match TRBD2. The V segment lost 3 bases and the J segment 4 bases; nucleotides outside the gene matches: 8. Per the germline V gene, CDR1 is LGHNA and CDR2 is YNFKEQ. The CDR3 consists of 16 residues. The CDR3 region has the DNA TGTGCCAGCAGCCACCCTGGCGGGAGCGGCACCGGGGAGCTGTTTTTT. It yields the protein CASSHPGGSGTGELFF.

This clone was observed a single time. The V and J genes are TRBV27 and TRBJ1-2; 7 bases agree with TRBD1. V shed 10 bases, J shed 5 bases, and the junction held 13 bases outside the gene matches. Germline V gives CDR1 MNHEY, CDR2 SMNVEV (reference sequence). CDR3 length: 14 amino acids. The CDR3 loop is CATRPGTVRYGYTF. The CDR3 bases are TGTGCCACCAGACCCGGGACAGTAAGATATGGCTACACCTTC.

The gene calls are TRBV5-1 and TRBJ2-7; 8 bases agree with TRBD2. CDR3 length equals 15 residues. V trimming: 0 bases; J trimming: 3 bases; junction bases outside the gene matches: 5. CDR1 and CDR2 (germline): SGHRS, YFSETQ. Here the CDR3 DNA reads TGCGCCAGCAGCTTGGGGGCGGGGGGCCTCTACGAGCAGTACTTC. Amino acids: CASSLGAGGLYEQYF.

By share, this clone counts as medium-sized. The chain combines TRBV11-2 with TRBJ2-7; 9 bases match TRBD1. The germline CDR1 and CDR2 sequences are SGHAT and FQNNGV. CDR3 length: 13 residues. J was trimmed by 7 bases and V by 6 bases; bases with no gene match: 7. CDR3 nucleotide sequence: TGTGCCAGCAGTCGCGGGACAGGGAGTGAGCAGTACTTC. It codes for CASSRGTGSEQYF. The entire variable domain, with the rest obtained from reference TRBV11-2 and TRBJ2-7, is as follows: EAGVAQSPRYKIIEKRQSVAFWCNPISGHATLYWYQQILGQGPKLLIQFQNNGVVDDSQLPKDRFSAERLKGVDSTLKIQPAKLEDSAVYLCASSRGTGSEQYFGPGTRLTVT.

The chain has TRBV6-4 and TRBJ2-2; D not certain. Trimming removed 0 bases at V and 4 bases at J, with 3 bases between. This CDR3 spans 13 amino acids. The germline gives CDR1 MRHNA, CDR2 SNTAGT. CDR3 in DNA: TGTGCCAGCAGTGACTCGAGCACCGGGGAGCTGTTTTTT. Amino acids: CASSDSSTGELFF.

Only one count was recorded for this clone. The rearrangement links TRBV28 to TRBJ1-1, with D tentatively TRBD1 (6 bases). CDR1 is MDHEN and CDR2 is SYDVKM in the germline V gene. The length of the CDR3 is 15 residues. Trimming removed 6 bases at V and 0 bases at J, with 14 bases between. The CDR3 DNA is TGTGCCAGCAGCTCACTAACAGGGATGAACACTGAAGCTTTCTTT. Protein: CASSSLTGMNTEAFF.

This sequence joins TRBV19 and TRBJ2-5, with 9 bases fitting TRBD1. Germline V gives CDR1 LNHDA, CDR2 SQIVND (reference sequence). The CDR3 has 13 residues. The V and J ends lost 5 bases and 5 bases, in that order; junction bases with no gene match: 3. CDR3 bases: TGTGCCAGTAGTGGGACAGGGTGGGAGACCCAGTACTTC. This sequence encodes CASSGTGWETQYF.

V usage is TRBV14 and J usage is TRBJ2-5; 11 nucleotides align to TRBD2. The CDR3 has 17 residues. Germline V CDR1 and CDR2: SGHDN, FVKESK. Germline trimming cut 1 base from V and 3 bases from J; bases unmatched to any gene: 7. The CDR3 is CASSQVIAGGLEETQYF. The CDR3 bases are TGTGCCAGCAGCCAAGTGATAGCGGGGGGGCTGGAAGAGACCCAGTACTTC.